The 19 T cell receptor beta chains below come from one sample, sequenced in a study of Graves' ophthalmopathy and Graves' hyperthyroidism. RNA transcripts were the template, and TCR beta CDR3 regions were amplified from them. An opening RT-PCR round employed HTBI primers and preceded a second-round multiplex PCR. TCRdb fed the multiplex PCR reads into MiXCR, producing one record per CDR3 protein. The profile shows 650,000 to 900,000 distinct CDR3 sequences, approximately 40% of them singletons. The source material was peripheral blood. The source is an adult man with Graves' ophthalmopathy.

In this sample, this clonotype turned up a few times. CDR3 amino acids: CASSVYAEAFF. CDR3 DNA sequence: TGTGCCAGCAGCGTGTATGCTGAAGCTTTCTTT. V usage is TRBV7-9 and J usage is TRBJ1-1, with D unresolved. V was pared by 5 bases and J by 6 bases, with 7 bases between. The CDR3 spans 11 residues. Germline loops: CDR1 SEHNR, CDR2 FQNEAQ (reference sequence).

Notes on this clonotype: A much larger clonotype is one base distant, so this may be a read error. The chain has TRBV9 and TRBJ2-7; TRBD1 agrees at 7 bases. Germline values: CDR1 SGDLS, CDR2 YYNGEE. The CDR3 consists of 14 residues. The CDR3 protein is CAGSSLDRPYEQYF. CDR3 nucleotide sequence: TGTGCCGGCAGCTCTCTGGACAGGCCCTACGAGCAGTACTTC.

Comment on this clonotype: At one end the junction does not follow the germline gene, possibly because of a read error. The chain is built from TRBV24-1 and TRBJ1-5, with 7 bases lining up with TRBD1. This CDR3 region has 15 residues. CDR1 KGHDR and CDR2 SFDVKD come from the germline V gene. The CDR3: CASSFGRQGDQPQHF. CDR3 DNA: TGTGCCAGCAGTTTTGGAAGACAGGGAGATCAGCCCCAGCATTTT.

This clonotype was detected many times. The V gene is TRBV15, the J gene TRBJ2-5; 9 nucleotides agree with TRBD2. The ends lost 4 bases at V and 1 base at J; junction bases unmatched: 4. The CDR3 totals 15 residues. Germline CDR1 reads LNHNV; CDR2 reads YYDKDF (reference sequence). The CDR3 DNA is TGTGCCACCAGCACCAGACTAGCGGCCCAAGAGACCCAGTACTTC. This translates into CATSTRLAAQETQYF.

The chain is built from TRBV2 and TRBJ1-2; D gene unclear. This CDR3 comprises 15 residues. Germline values: CDR1 SNHLY, CDR2 FYNNEI. V lost 9 bases, J lost 6 bases, and 23 bases lay in between. Written as DNA, the CDR3 is TGTGCCAGAAGAGAGAGGTTGCAGCGGCAAGATGGCTACACCTTC. Translated, it gives CARRERLQRQDGYTF.

This clonotype was seen a handful of times. The rearrangement links TRBV11-2 to TRBJ2-3; D gene ambiguous. V gave up 1 base and J gave up 6 bases, with 14 bases separating them. This CDR3 has 15 amino acids. Germline CDR1 reads SGHAT; CDR2 reads FQNNGV. DNA of the CDR3: TGTGCCAGCAGCTTAGCTTCGCTCCCTCGGGATACGCAGTATTTT. It is translated as CASSLASLPRDTQYF.

This clonotype appeared a single time. A read error may explain this, as a much larger clone is one base away. The chain uses TRBV7-6 and TRBJ2-7; D unresolved. Trimming shortened V by 2 bases and J by 5 bases, and 13 bases separated the two germline ends. From germline, CDR1 is SGHVS and CDR2 FNYEAQ. The CDR3 contains 14 residues. The chain's CDR3 is CASSLNPESHEQYF. For the CDR3, the DNA is TGTGCCAGCAGCTTAAACCCCGAATCCCACGAGCAGTACTTC. Drawing the rest from reference TRBV7-6 and TRBJ2-7, the complete variable domain is GAGVSQSPRYKVTKRGQDVALRCDPISGHVSLYWYRQALGQGPEFLTYFNYEAQQDKSGLPNDRFSAERPEGSISTLTIQRTEQRDSAMYRCASSLNPESHEQYFGPGTRLTVT.

The chain has TRBV24-1 and TRBJ1-5; a possible D gene is TRBD1 (5 bases). V lost 4 bases and J 7 bases, leaving 13 bases between the germline ends. The CDR3 runs 14 residues. Germline CDR1 KGHDR, CDR2 SFDVKD. For the CDR3, the DNA is TGTGCCACCAGTGACCCAGGGCAGGGACAGCCCCAGCATTTT. It yields the protein CATSDPGQGQPQHF.

J is TRBJ1-5 and V is TRBV19, with a weak D call TRBD1 (6 bases). There are 15 residues in the CDR3. Germline V gene lookup returns CDR1 LNHDA and CDR2 SQIVND (reference sequence). V shed 7 bases and J shed 4 bases, with 17 bases lying between them. This CDR3 is CASTRKPGVNQPQHF. CDR3 DNA: TGTGCCAGTACCCGAAAACCAGGGGTAAATCAGCCCCAGCATTTT.

J is TRBJ2-7 and V is TRBV2; 10 bases line up with TRBD2. This CDR3 is 15 amino acids long. CDR1 and CDR2 from the germline V gene are SNHLY and FYNNEI. V was pared by 6 bases and J by 3 bases, with 8 bases of the junction left unmatched. CDR3: CASRGPSGGNYEQYF. The CDR3 DNA reads TGTGCCAGCAGGGGTCCTAGCGGGGGTAACTACGAGCAGTACTTC.

The gene calls are TRBV2 and TRBJ1-3; D unresolved. Trimming shortened V by 11 bases and J by 0 bases, and 14 bases separated the two germline ends. This CDR3 contains 14 residues. Germline-derived CDR1 and CDR2 are SNHLY and FYNNEI. In DNA form, the CDR3 reads TGTGCCTCTAGACCGGATCTCTCTGGAAACACCATATATTTT. Translation gives CASRPDLSGNTIYF.

There are a few counts of this clonotype. The genes are TRBV7-9 and TRBJ1-2, with D tentatively TRBD1 (5 bases). Germline values: CDR1 SEHNR, CDR2 FQNEAQ (reference sequence). V dropped 8 bases and J dropped 3 bases, with 16 bases sitting between them. The CDR3 length is 14 residues. DNA for the CDR3: TGTGCCAGCGGGAGACCGGGACGCTACTATGGCTACACCTTC. It is translated as CASGRPGRYYGYTF.

The V gene is TRBV5-6, the J gene TRBJ1-5; 7 bases are shared with TRBD1. Per the germline V gene, CDR1 is SGHDT and CDR2 is YYEEEE. The CDR3 consists of 17 residues. J gave up 3 bases and V 3 bases, and 12 bases lay outside the gene matches. CDR3 in amino acids: CASSSSQRGPNNQPQHF. The CDR3, as DNA: TGTGCCAGCAGCTCCTCACAAAGGGGGCCCAACAATCAGCCCCAGCATTTT.

The chain is built from TRBV7-2 and TRBJ1-2; unclear D gene. The CDR3 has 14 amino acids. V dropped 1 base and J dropped 2 bases, with 8 bases sitting between them. Germline V gives CDR1 SGHTA, CDR2 FQGNSA. Written as DNA, the CDR3 is TGTGCCAGCAGCTTAGAGGCGGGAAACTATGGCTACACCTTC. Its translation is CASSLEAGNYGYTF.

This clonotype was counted ten times or more. CDR3: CASSIDGVPDEQYF. The CDR3 DNA reads as TGTGCCAGTAGTATCGACGGGGTACCCGACGAGCAGTACTTC. The V call is TRBV19, the J call TRBJ2-7; a possible D gene is TRBD2 (5 bases). The CDR3 has 14 amino acids. The germline V gene encodes CDR1 LNHDA and CDR2 SQIVND (reference sequence). The V gene lost 3 bases and the J gene lost 5 bases, with 14 bases spanning the gap.

This clonotype was counted only a few times. V is TRBV6-5 and J is TRBJ1-1; D not certain. The germline CDR1 and CDR2 sequences are MNHEY and SVGAGI. V dropped 0 bases and J dropped 0 bases, with 8 bases sitting between them. This CDR3 is built from 15 residues. CDR3 region: CASSYSRGLNTEAFF. CDR3 DNA: TGTGCCAGCAGTTACTCGCGCGGATTGAACACTGAAGCTTTCTTT.

This clonotype came up once. As the CDR3 is not closed by the conserved phenylalanine or tryptophan, this likely results from a read error. This chain joins TRBV12-3 or TRBV12-4 and TRBJ1-1; D gene uncertain. V shed 5 bases and J shed 7 bases, with 11 bases lying between them. This CDR3 region has 12 residues. CDR3 in amino acids: CASSEAGDEAFL. DNA for the CDR3: TGTGCCAGCAGTGAAGCGGGCGATGAAGCTTTCCTT.

This chain uses TRBV2 with TRBJ1-6; D ambiguous. The V gene lost 3 bases and the J gene lost 4 bases, with 13 bases spanning the gap. This CDR3 region has 16 residues. Germline CDR1 and CDR2: SNHLY and FYNNEI. In DNA, the CDR3 is TGTGCCAGCAGTGATAGCTATCTCCCTTATAATTCACCCCTCCACTTT. Its protein product is CASSDSYLPYNSPLHF.

This clonotype was observed a few times. The V and J genes are TRBV7-6 and TRBJ1-1, with a weak D call TRBD1 (5 bases). Germline CDR1 reads SGHVS; CDR2 reads FNYEAQ. The CDR3 spans 16 residues. Trimming cost V 0 bases and J 1 base, with 12 bases left between them. CDR3 loop: CASSLAGTPRNTEAFF. CDR3 DNA: TGTGCCAGCAGCTTAGCGGGGACCCCTCGGAACACTGAAGCTTTCTTT. The whole variable domain, remainder taken from reference TRBV7-6 and TRBJ1-1, is GAGVSQSPRYKVTKRGQDVALRCDPISGHVSLYWYRQALGQGPEFLTYFNYEAQQDKSGLPNDRFSAERPEGSISTLTIQRTEQRDSAMYRCASSLAGTPRNTEAFFGQGTRLTVV.